A single T cell receptor (beta chain) is shown here with its context. As yet, its antigen is unknown. The data derive from a study of cytomegalovirus exposure and HLA in healthy donors. Study findings and constraints: Reported findings show TCR beta sequences accurately forecast HLA-A and HLA-B alleles in most subjects. In vitro testing confirmed a few CMV-associated chains as specific for CMV antigens.

The CDR3 extends over 16 amino acids. With 4 bases clipped from V and 1 base from J, the junction kept 9 bases outside the gene matches. Germline values: CDR1 SGHTA, CDR2 FQGNSA. PCR amplification relied on 60 Vbeta primers (plus 13 Jbeta primers). Using immunoSEQ multiplex PCR, the repertoire was profiled, and TCRdb retains in-frame clones only, with some absent. Of under 250,000 clones in the sample, roughly four fifths were seen once. Sequencing used PBMCs. This chain connects TRBV7-2 to TRBJ2-7; 8 bases match TRBD2. The source is a woman between 40 and 55 years old in good health and CMV-seronegative. In DNA, the CDR3 is TGTGCCAGCAGCTCTCACAGCGGGAGACAGTCCTACGAGCAGTACTTC. Translated: CASSSHSGRQSYEQYF.